This TCR beta chain is from a study of beta chain features in type 1 diabetes. Purity of each sorted population was above 95%. Investigators reverse transcribed all isolated RNA, so they sequenced expressed TCRB transcripts. Repertoires were generated with immunoSEQ multiplex PCR, while TCRdb's copy carries only in-frame clones and drops some. This table holds about 620,000 clones, 15% found once. The sample consisted of naive CD4+ T cells from blood. This receptor was identified in a man between 18 and 35 years old in good health.

The CDR3 is CASSKARRQGTNTEAFF. For the CDR3, the DNA is TGCGCCAGCAGCAAAGCCCGAAGACAGGGAACGAACACTGAAGCTTTCTTT. The rearrangement links TRBV4-3 to TRBJ1-1; 7 nucleotides match TRBD1. CDR3 length: 17 amino acids. Germline values: CDR1 LGHNA, CDR2 YSLEER. V was clipped by 5 bases and J by 1 base; unmatched bases: 13.